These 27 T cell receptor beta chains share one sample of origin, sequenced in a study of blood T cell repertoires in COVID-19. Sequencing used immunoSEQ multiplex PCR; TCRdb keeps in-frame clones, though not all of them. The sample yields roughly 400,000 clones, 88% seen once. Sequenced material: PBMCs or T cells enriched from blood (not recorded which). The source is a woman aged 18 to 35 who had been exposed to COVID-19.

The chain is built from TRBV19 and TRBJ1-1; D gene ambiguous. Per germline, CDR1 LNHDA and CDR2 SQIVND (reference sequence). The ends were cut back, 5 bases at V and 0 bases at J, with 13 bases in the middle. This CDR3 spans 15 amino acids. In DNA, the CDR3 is TGTGCCAGTAGTTCTATACCCTCCGTGAACACTGAAGCTTTCTTT. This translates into CASSSIPSVNTEAFF.

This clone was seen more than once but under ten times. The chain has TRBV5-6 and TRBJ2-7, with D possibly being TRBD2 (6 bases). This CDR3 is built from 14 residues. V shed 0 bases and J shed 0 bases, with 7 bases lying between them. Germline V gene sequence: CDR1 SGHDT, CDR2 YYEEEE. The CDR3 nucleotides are TGTGCCAGCAGCTTGGCCGGGAGCTCCTACGAGCAGTACTTC. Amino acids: CASSLAGSSYEQYF.

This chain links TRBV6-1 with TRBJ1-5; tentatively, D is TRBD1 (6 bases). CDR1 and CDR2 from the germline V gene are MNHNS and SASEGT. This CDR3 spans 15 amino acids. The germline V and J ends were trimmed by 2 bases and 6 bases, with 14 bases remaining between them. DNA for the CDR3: TGTGCCAGCAGTGAATCTTTCGGGGGGCCTCAGCCCCAGCATTTT. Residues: CASSESFGGPQPQHF.

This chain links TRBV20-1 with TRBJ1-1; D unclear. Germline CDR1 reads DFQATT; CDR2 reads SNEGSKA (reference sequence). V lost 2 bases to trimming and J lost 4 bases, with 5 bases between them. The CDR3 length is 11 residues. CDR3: CSARTSTEAFF. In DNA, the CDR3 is TGCAGTGCTAGAACCAGCACTGAAGCTTTCTTT.

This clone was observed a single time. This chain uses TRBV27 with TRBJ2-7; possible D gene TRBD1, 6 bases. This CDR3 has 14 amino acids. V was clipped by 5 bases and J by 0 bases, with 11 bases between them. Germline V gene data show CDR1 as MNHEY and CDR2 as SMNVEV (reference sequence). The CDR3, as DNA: TGTGCCAGCAGTACTAGGACAGCCTCCTACGAGCAGTACTTC. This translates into CASSTRTASYEQYF.

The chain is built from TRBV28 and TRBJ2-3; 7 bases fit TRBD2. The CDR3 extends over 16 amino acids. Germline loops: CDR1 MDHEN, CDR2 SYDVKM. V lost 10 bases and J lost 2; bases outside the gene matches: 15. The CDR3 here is CAIPPGRVRPTDTQYF. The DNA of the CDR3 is TGTGCCATCCCCCCGGGGAGGGTCCGTCCCACAGATACGCAGTATTTT.

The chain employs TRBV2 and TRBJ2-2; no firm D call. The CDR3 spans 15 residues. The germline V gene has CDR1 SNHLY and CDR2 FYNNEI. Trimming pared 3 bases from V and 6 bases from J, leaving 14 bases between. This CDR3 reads CASSDTSWRAGELFF. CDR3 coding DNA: TGTGCCAGCAGTGATACCTCTTGGAGAGCCGGGGAGCTGTTTTTT. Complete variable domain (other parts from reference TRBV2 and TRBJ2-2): EPEVTQTPSHQVTQMGQEVILRCVPISNHLYFYWYRQILGQKVEFLVSFYNNEISEKSEIFDDQFSVERPDGSNFTLKIRSTKLEDSAMYFCASSDTSWRAGELFFGEGSRLTVL.

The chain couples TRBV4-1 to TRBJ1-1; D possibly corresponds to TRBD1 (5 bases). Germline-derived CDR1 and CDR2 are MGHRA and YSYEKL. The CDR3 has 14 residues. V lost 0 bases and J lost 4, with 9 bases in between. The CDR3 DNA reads TGCGCCAGCAGCCAAGAAGGGGTGGCCACTGAAGCTTTCTTT. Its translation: CASSQEGVATEAFF.

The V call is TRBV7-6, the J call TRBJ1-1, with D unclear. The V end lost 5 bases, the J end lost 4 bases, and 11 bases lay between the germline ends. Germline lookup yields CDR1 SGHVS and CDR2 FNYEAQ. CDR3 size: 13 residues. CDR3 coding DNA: TGTGCCAGCAGCCGACGTTCGGGCACTGAAGCTTTCTTT. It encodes CASSRRSGTEAFF. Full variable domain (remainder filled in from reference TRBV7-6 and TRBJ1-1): GAGVSQSPRYKVTKRGQDVALRCDPISGHVSLYWYRQALGQGPEFLTYFNYEAQQDKSGLPNDRFSAERPEGSISTLTIQRTEQRDSAMYRCASSRRSGTEAFFGQGTRLTVV.

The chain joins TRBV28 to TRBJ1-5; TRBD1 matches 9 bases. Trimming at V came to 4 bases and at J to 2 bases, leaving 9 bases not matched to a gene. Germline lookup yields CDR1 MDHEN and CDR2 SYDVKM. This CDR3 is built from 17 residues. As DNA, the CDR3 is TGTGCCAGCAGTTCGCACAGGGGGCGGGAGGGCAATCAGCCCCAGCATTTT. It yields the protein CASSSHRGREGNQPQHF.

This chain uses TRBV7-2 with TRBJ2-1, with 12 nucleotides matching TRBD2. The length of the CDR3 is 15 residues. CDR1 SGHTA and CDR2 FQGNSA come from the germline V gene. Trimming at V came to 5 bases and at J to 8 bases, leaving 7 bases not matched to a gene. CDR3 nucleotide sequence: TGTGCCAGCAGCGCAACTAGCGGGGGGTTTGATGAGCAGTTCTTC. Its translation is CASSATSGGFDEQFF.

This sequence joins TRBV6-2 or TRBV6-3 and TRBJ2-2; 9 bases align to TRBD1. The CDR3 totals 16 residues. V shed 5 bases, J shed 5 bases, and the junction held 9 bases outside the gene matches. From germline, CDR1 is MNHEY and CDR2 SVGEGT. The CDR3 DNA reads TGTGCCAGCAGTGACTTGGGACAGGGTGAAACCGGGGAGCTGTTTTTT. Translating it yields CASSDLGQGETGELFF.

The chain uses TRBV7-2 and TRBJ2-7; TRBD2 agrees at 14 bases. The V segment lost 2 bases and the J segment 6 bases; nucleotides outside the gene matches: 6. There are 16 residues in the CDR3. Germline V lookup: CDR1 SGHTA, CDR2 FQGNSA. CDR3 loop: CASSLRLAGGSPEQYF. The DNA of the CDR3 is TGTGCCAGCAGCTTAAGACTAGCGGGGGGGTCTCCCGAGCAGTACTTC.

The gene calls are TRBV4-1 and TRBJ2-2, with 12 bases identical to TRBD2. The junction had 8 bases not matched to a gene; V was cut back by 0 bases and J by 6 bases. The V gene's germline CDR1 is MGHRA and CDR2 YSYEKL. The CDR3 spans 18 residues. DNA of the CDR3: TGCGCCAGCAGCCAAGATCTCACTAGCGGGAGGCTATCCGGGGAGCTGTTTTTT. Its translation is CASSQDLTSGRLSGELFF.

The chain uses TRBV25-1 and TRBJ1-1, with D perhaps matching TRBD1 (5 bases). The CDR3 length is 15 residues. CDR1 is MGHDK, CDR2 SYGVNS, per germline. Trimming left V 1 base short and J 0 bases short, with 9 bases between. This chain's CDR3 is CASSEFAGLNTEAFF. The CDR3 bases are TGTGCCAGCAGTGAATTCGCAGGGTTGAACACTGAAGCTTTCTTT.

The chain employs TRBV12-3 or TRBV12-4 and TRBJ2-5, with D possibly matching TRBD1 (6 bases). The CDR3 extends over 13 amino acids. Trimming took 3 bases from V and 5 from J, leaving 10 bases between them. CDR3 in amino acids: CASSFWTAETQYF. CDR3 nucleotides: TGTGCCAGCAGTTTTTGGACAGCGGAGACCCAGTACTTC.

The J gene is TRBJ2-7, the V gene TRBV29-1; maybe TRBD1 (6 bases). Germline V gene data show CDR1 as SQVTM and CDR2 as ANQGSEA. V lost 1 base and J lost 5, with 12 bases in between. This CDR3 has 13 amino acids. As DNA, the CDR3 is TGCAGCGTTGAAGCACAGGGCCCCAACGAGCAGTACTTC. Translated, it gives CSVEAQGPNEQYF.

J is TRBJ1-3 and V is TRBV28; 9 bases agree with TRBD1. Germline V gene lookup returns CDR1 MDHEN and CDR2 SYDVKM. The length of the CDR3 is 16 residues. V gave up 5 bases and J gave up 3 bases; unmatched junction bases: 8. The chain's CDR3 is CASSSPQGANGNTIYF. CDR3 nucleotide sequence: TGTGCCAGCAGTAGCCCACAGGGGGCGAATGGAAACACCATATATTTT.

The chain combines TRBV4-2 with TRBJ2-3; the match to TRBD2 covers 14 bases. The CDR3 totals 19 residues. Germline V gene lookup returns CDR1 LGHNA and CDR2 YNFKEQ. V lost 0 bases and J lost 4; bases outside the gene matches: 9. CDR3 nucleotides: TGTGCCAGCAGCCAAGATCTCTCCGGACTAGCGGGGGGCGCAGATACGCAGTATTTT. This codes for CASSQDLSGLAGGADTQYF.

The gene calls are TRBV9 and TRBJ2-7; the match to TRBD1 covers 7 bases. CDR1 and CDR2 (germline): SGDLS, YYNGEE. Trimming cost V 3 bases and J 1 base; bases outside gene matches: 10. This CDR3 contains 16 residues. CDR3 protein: CASSEGQTTGSYEQYF. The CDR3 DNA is TGTGCCAGCAGCGAGGGACAGACTACCGGATCCTACGAGCAGTACTTC.

The CDR3 loop is CSVSREGGSNEKLFF. CDR3 nucleotides: TGCAGCGTATCCCGGGAGGGCGGATCAAATGAAAAACTGTTTTTT. V gene TRBV29-1 combines with J gene TRBJ1-4, with D unclear. Trimming left V 6 bases short and J 5 bases short, with 19 bases between. The CDR3 is 15 amino acids. Germline V gene lookup returns CDR1 SQVTM and CDR2 ANQGSEA.

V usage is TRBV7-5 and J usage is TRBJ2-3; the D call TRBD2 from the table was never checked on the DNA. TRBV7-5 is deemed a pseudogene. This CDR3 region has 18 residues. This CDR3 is CARSSQREPGLNTDTQYF. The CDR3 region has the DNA TGTGCCAGAAGCTCCCAGAGGGAGCCTGGGCTAAATACAGATACGCAGTATTTT.

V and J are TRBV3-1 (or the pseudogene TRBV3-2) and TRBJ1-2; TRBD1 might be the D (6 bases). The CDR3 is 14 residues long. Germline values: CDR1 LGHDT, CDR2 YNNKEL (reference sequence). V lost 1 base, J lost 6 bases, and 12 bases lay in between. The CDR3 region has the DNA TGTGCCAGCAGCCAAGTTAGCGGGGGCGATGGCTACACCTTC. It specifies CASSQVSGGDGYTF.

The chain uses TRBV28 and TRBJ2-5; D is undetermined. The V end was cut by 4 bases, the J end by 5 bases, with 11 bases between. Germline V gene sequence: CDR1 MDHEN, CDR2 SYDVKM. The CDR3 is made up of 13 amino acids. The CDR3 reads CASSWRRLETQYF. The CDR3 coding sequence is TGTGCCAGCAGTTGGAGAAGGCTGGAGACCCAGTACTTC.

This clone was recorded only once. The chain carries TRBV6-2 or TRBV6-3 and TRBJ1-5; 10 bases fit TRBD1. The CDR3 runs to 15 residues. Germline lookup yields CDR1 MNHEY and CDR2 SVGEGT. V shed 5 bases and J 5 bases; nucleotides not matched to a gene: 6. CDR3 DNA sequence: TGTGCCAGCAGTCAAGACAGGGGGCCTTATCAGCCCCAGCATTTT. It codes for CASSQDRGPYQPQHF.

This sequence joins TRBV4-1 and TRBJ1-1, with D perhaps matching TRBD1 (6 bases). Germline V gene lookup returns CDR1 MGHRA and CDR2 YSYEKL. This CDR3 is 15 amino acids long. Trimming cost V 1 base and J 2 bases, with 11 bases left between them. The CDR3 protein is CASSQVRTANTEAFF. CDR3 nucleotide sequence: TGCGCCAGCAGCCAAGTAAGGACAGCTAACACTGAAGCTTTCTTT.

The CDR3 DNA reads TGCGCCAGCAGCCCTGACATAGGCAATCAGCCCCAGCATTTT. Translating it yields CASSPDIGNQPQHF. This chain links TRBV5-1 with TRBJ1-5; no clear D gene. This CDR3 is 14 amino acids long. From germline, CDR1 is SGHRS and CDR2 YFSETQ. The V end was cut by 4 bases, the J end by 2 bases, with 10 bases between. Drawing the rest from reference TRBV5-1 and TRBJ1-5, the complete variable domain is KAGVTQTPRYLIKTRGQQVTLSCSPISGHRSVSWYQQTPGQGLQFLFEYFSETQRNKGNFPGRFSGRQFSNSRSEMNVSTLELGDSALYLCASSPDIGNQPQHFGDGTRLSIL.